This T cell receptor (beta chain) stems from a study of a mutant IDH1 vaccine in newly diagnosed glioma (dated by TCRdb to 2020 to 2022). In terms of the full investigation: Vaccination started 4-6 weeks after radiotherapy alone, or was given together with temozolomide cycles in the groups whose treatment included chemotherapy. Of the 25 to 40 treated patients, approximately 60% were male and 37.5% were female, and the mean age was approximately 40 years. For exploratory analyses, longitudinal TCRB deep sequencing was carried out in roughly 23 treated patients wherever samples were available. Peripheral blood samples were drawn at six visits, namely V03 (baseline), V05, V07, V10, V12 and V13. The week-35 safety follow-up was designated visit V12, and the week-47 end of study was designated visit V13. Prior to enrollment, standard therapy consisting of radiotherapy alone, temozolomide alone, or radiochemotherapy with temozolomide had been administered to patients, with the combination being received by most patients. General study outcomes and caveats: According to the authors, sample limitations meant that analyses of patient blood samples could not be reproduced. Across multiple MHC alleles, vaccine-induced immune responses were seen in roughly 93% of patients. No apparent relationship was observed between pseudoprogression and alterations in the top peripheral T cell clonotypes detected by TCRB sequencing. Availability determined which PBMC samples were chosen for TCRB deep sequencing.

The CDR3 goes from the cysteine to the phenylalanine over 14 residues. Just the 42-base CDR3 DNA is kept, in frame starting at base 1. Trimming at the junction amounts to 2 bases on V and 5 bases on J, and the germline ends lie 14 bases apart. Per the germline V gene, SGHRS is the CDR1 and YFSETQ is the CDR2. What this sample's time point label stands for: week 35, safety follow-up. Each vaccine dose, consisting of 300 ug of a 20-mer mutant IDH1 peptide in Montanide, was administered subcutaneously with topical imiquimod. Eight vaccinations were administered to patients in weeks 1, 3, 5, 7, 11, 15, 19 and 23, corresponding to visits V03 through V10. Donors had newly diagnosed WHO grade 3 or 4 IDH1-mutant astrocytomas with loss of nuclear ATRX. The samples were drawn from NOA16, a multicentre, single-arm, open-label phase I trial in Germany that tested a mutant IDH1 peptide vaccine in humans for the first time. Genomic DNA for TCRB sequencing was isolated from EDTA blood with the DNeasy Blood and Tissue Kit.

Comment on this clone: Its antigen is still unknown. No base-level quality is on record; no much larger clone is a single base apart.

The library was obtained by the immunoSEQ multiplex PCR assay. Following the manufacturer's protocol, the hsTCRB Kit was used to amplify rearranged TCR beta chain sequences. TCRB libraries were sequenced on an Illumina MiSeq. Processing in the source paper ran as follows. The proprietary platform of the kit vendor was used for demultiplexing, trimming and gene mapping. TCRdb holds this immuneACCESS table with in-frame rearrangements only. Some clones are missing; in checked studies, unresolved V genes explain under half, and the rest has no known cause. V, J and clone size reflect that table, while D and trimming were determined from the DNA. Recorded for this sample are some 63,000 clones; about 74% of them occurred a single time. The top ten clonotypes cover over 4% of the sample.

The chain is made from TRBV5-1 and TRBJ2-7, with TRBD1 tentatively as D gene (5 bases match). Sequences were derived from PBMCs, sampled from a glioma patient whose treatment included an IDH1 peptide vaccine. This clonotype originated in a middle-aged man with glioma. CDR3 reads: CASSFDWGDDEQYF. The DNA sequence is given as TGCGCCAGCAGCTTTGATTGGGGCGACGACGAGCAGTACTTC.